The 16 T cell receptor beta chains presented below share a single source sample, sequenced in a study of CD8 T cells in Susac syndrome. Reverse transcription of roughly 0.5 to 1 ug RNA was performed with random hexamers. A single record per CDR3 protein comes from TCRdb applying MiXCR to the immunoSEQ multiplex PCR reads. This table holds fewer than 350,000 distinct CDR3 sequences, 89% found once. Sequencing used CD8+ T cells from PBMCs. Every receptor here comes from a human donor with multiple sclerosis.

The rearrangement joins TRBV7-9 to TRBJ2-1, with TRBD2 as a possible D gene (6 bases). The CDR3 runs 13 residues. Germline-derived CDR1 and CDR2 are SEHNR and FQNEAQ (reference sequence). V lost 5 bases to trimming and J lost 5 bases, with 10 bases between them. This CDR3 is CASSRDLDNEQFF. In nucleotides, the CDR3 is TGTGCCAGCAGCCGGGACTTAGACAATGAGCAGTTCTTC.

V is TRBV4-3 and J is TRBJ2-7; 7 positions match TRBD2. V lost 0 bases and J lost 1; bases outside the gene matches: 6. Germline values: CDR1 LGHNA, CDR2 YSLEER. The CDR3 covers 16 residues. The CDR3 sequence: CASSQDNGEGSYEQYF. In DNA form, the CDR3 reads TGCGCCAGCAGCCAAGATAACGGGGAGGGATCCTACGAGCAGTACTTC.

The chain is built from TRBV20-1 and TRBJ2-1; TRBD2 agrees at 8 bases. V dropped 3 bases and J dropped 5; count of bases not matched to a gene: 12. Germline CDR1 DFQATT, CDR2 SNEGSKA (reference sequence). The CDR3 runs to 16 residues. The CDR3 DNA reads TGCAGTGCTAGCTGGTTGGGGCGGGGGGCCGACAATGAGCAGTTCTTC. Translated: CSASWLGRGADNEQFF.

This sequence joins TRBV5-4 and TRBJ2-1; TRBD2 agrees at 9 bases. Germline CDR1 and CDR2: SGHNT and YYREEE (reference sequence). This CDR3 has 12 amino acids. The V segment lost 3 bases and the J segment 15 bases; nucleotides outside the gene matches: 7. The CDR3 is CASSSGTSFLFF. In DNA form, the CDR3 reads TGTGCCAGCAGCTCCGGGACTAGCTTTTTGTTCTTC.

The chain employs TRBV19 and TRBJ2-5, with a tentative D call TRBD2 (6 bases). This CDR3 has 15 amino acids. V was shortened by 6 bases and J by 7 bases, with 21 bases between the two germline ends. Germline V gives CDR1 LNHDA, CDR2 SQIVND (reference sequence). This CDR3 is CASSPTSRGMGTQYF. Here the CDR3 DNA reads TGTGCCAGTAGCCCCACCAGTCGGGGGATGGGGACCCAGTACTTC.

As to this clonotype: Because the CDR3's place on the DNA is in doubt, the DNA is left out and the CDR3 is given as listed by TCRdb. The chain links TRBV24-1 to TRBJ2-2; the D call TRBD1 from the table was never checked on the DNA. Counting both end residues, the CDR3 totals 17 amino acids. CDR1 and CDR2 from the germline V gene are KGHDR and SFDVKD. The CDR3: CATSEFGNGMNTGELFF.

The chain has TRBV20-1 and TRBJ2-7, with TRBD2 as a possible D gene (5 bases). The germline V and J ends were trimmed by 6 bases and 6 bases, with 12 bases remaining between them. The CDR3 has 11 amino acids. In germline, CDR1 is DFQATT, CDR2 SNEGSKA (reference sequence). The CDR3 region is CSAKLVSEQYF. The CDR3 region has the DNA TGCAGTGCAAAACTAGTAAGCGAGCAGTACTTC.

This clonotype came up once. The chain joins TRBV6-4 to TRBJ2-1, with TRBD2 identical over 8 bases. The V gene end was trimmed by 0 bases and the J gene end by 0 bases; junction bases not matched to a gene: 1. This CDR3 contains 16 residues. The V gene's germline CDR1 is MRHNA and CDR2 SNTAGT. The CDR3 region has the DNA TGTGCCAGCAGTGACTCCGGGGGGGGCTCCTACAATGAGCAGTTCTTC. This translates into CASSDSGGGSYNEQFF.

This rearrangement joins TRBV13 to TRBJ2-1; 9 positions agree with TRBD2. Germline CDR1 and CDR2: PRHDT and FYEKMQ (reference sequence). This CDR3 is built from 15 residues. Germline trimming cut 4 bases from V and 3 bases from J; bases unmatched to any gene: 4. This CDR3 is CASSSATSGYNEQFF. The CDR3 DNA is TGTGCCAGCAGCTCTGCGACTAGCGGCTACAATGAGCAGTTCTTC.

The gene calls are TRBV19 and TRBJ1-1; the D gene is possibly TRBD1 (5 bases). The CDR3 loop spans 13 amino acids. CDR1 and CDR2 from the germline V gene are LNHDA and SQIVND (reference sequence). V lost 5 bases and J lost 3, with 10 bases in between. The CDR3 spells CASSAGMYTEAFF. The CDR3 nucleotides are TGTGCCAGTAGTGCAGGGATGTACACTGAAGCTTTCTTT.

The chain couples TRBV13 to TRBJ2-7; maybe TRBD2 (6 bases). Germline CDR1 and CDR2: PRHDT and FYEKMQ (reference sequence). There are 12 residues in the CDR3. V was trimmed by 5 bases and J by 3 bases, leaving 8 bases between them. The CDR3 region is CASSGRYYEQYF. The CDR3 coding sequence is TGTGCCAGCAGCGGGAGGTACTACGAGCAGTACTTC.

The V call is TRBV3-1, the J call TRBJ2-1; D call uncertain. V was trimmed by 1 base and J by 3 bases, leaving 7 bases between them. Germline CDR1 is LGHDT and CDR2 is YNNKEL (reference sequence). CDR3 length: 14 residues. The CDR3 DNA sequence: TGTGCCAGCAGCCAAGTGACGAGCTACAATGAGCAGTTCTTC. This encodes CASSQVTSYNEQFF.

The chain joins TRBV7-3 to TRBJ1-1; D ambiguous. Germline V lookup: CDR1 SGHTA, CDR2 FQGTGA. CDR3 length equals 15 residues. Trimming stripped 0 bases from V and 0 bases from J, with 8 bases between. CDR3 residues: CASSLTYPMNTEAFF. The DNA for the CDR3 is TGTGCCAGCAGCTTAACCTACCCTATGAACACTGAAGCTTTCTTT.

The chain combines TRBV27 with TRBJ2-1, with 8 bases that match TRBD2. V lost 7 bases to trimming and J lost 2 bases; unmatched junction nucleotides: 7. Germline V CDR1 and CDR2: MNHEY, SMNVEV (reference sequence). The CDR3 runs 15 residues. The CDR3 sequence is CASTLAGSPYNEQFF. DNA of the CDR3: TGTGCCAGCACCTTAGCGGGGAGCCCCTACAATGAGCAGTTCTTC.

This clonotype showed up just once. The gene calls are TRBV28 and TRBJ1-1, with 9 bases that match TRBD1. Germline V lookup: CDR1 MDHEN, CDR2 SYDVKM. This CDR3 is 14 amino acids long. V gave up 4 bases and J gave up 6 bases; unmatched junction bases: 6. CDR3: CASSYRTGVSEAFF. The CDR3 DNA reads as TGTGCCAGCAGTTACCGGACAGGGGTGTCTGAAGCTTTCTTT. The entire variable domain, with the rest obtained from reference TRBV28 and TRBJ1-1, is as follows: DVKVTQSSRYLVKRTGEKVFLECVQDMDHENMFWYRQDPGLGLRLIYFSYDVKMKEKGDIPEGYSVSREKKERFSLILESASTNQTSMYLCASSYRTGVSEAFFGQGTRLTVV.

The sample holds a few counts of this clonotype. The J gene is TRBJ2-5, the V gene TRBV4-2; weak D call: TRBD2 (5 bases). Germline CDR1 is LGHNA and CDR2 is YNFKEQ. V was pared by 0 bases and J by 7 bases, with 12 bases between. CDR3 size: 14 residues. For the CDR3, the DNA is TGTGCCAGCAGCCAAGAACTAGGTGATGGGACCCAGTACTTC. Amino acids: CASSQELGDGTQYF.